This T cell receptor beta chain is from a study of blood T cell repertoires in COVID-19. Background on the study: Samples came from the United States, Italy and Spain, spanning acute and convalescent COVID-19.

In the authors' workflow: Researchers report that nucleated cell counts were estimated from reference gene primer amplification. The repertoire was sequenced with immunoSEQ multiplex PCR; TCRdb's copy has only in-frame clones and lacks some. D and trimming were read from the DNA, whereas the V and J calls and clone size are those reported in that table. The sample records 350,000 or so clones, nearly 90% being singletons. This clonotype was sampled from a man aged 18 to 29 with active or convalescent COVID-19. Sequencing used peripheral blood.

DNA of the CDR3: TGTGCCATCATGTGGGAGCCTCAGGTTGGAAACACCATATATTTT. Protein: CAIMWEPQVGNTIYF. The chain recombines TRBV10-3 with TRBJ1-3; no clear D. Germline CDR1 and CDR2: ENHRY and SYGVKD. Trimming cost V 7 bases and J 3 bases, with 16 bases left between them. The CDR3 spans 15 residues.